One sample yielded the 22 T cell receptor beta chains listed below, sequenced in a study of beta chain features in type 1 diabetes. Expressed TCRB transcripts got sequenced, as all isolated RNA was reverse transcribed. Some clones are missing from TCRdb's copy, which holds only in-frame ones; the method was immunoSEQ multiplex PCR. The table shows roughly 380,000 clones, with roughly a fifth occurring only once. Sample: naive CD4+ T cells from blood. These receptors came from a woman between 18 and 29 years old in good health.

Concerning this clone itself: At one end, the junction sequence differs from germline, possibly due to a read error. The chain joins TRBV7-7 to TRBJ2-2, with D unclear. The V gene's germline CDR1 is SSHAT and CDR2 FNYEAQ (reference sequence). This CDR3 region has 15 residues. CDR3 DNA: TGTGCTAGCAGCTTAGTAGCAGTCGAGGTCGGGGAGCTGTTTTTT. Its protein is CASSLVAVEVGELFF.

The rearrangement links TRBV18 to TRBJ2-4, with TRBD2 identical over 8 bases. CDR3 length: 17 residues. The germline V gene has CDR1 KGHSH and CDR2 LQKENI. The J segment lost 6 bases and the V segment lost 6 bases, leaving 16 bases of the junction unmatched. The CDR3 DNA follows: TGTGCCAGCTCTCTCCCGTTGGGGCGGGAGGTTGGAAACATTCAGTACTTC. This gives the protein CASSLPLGREVGNIQYF.

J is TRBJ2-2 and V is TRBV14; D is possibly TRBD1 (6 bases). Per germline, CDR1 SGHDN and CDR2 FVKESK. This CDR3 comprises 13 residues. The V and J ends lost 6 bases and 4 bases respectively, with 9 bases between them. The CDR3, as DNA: TGTGCCAGCAGTACAGGGTCCACCGGGGAGCTGTTTTTT. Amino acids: CASSTGSTGELFF.

CDR3 protein: CASGWVTPLGELFF. The CDR3 DNA is TGTGCTAGTGGTTGGGTGACACCCTTAGGGGAGCTGTTTTTT. This rearrangement joins TRBV12-5 to TRBJ2-2, with no clear D. There are 14 residues in the CDR3. The germline gives CDR1 LGHNT, CDR2 FRNRAP. Trimming left V 4 bases short and J 8 bases short, with 14 bases between.

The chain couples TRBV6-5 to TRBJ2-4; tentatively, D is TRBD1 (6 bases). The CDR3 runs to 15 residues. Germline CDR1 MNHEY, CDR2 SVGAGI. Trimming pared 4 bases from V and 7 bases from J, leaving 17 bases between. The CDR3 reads CASSSPSTGQNIQYF. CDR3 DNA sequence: TGTGCCAGCAGTTCCCCCTCGACAGGTCAGAACATTCAGTACTTC.

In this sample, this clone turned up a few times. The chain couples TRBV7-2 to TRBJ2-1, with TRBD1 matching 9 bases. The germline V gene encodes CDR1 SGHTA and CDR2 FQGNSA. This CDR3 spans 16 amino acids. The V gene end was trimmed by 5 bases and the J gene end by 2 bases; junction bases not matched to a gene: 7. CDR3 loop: CASSPRTGEPYNEQFF. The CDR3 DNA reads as TGTGCCAGCAGCCCTAGGACAGGGGAGCCCTACAATGAGCAGTTCTTC.

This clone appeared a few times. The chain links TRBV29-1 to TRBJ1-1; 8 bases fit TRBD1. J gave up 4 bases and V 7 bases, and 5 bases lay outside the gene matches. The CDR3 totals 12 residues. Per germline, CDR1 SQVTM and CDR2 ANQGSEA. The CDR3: CSGQGAVTEAFF. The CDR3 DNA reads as TGCAGCGGTCAGGGGGCTGTCACTGAAGCTTTCTTT. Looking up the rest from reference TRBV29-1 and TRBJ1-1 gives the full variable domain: SAVISQKPSRDICQRGTSLTIQCQVDSQVTMMFWYRQQPGQSLTLIATANQGSEATYESGFVIDKFPISRPNLTFSTLTVSNMSPEDSSIYLCSGQGAVTEAFFGQGTRLTVV.

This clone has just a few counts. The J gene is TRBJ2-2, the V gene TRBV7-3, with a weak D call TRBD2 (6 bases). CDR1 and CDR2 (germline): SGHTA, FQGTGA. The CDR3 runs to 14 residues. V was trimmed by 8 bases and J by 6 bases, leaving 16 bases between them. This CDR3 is CASDPPEGSGELFF. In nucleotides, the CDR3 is TGTGCCAGCGACCCACCGGAGGGTTCCGGGGAGCTGTTTTTT.

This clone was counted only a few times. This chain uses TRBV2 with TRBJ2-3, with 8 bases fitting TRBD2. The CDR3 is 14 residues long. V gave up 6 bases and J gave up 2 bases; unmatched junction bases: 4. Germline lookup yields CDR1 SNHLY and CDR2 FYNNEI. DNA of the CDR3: TGTGCCAGCAGAGGCGGGGGGACCACAGATACGCAGTATTTT. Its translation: CASRGGGTTDTQYF.

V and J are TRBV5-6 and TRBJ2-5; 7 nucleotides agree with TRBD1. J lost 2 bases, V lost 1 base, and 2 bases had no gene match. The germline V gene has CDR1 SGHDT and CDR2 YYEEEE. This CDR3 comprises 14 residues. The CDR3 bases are TGTGCCAGCAGCTTGTGGGACAGACAAGAGACCCAGTACTTC. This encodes CASSLWDRQETQYF.

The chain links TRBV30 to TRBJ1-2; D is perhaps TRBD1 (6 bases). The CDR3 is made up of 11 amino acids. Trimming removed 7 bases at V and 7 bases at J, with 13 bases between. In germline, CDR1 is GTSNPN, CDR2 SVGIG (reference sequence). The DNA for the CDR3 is TGTGCCTTTACTGCGGGGGCTGGCTACACCTTC. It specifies CAFTAGAGYTF.

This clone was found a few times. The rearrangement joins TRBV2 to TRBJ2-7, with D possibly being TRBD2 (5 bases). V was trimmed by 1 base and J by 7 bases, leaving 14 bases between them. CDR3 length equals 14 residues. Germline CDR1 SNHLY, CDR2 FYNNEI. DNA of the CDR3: TGTGCCAGCAGTGAAGAGCCAGGTCGCGGGGAGCAGTACTTC. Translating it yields CASSEEPGRGEQYF.

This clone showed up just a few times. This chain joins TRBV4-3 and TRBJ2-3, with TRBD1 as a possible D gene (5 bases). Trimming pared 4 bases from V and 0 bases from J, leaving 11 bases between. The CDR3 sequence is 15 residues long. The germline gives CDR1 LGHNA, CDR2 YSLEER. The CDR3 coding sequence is TGCGCCAGCAGCCCCAGGGCACTTAGCACAGATACGCAGTATTTT. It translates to CASSPRALSTDTQYF.

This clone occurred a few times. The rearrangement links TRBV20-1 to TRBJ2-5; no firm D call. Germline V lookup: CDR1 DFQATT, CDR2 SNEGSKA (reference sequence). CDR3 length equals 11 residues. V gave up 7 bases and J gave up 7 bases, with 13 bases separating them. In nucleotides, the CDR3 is TGCAGTGTAGCCATCGAAGGGACCCAGTACTTC. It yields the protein CSVAIEGTQYF.

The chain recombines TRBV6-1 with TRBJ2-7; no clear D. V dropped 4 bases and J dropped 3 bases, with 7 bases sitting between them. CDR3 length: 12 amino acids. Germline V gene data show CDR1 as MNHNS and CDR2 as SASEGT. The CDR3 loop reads CASSALFYEQYF. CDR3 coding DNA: TGTGCCAGCAGTGCCCTTTTCTACGAGCAGTACTTC.

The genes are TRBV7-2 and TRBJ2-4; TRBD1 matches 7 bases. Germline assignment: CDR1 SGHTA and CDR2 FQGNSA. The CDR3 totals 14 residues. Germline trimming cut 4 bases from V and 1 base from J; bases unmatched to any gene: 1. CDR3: CASSSTGAKNIQYF. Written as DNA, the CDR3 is TGTGCCAGCAGCTCGACAGGGGCCAAAAACATTCAGTACTTC.

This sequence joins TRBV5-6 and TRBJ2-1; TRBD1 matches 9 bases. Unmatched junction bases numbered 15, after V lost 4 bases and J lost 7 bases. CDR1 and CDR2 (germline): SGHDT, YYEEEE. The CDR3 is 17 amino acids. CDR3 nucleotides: TGTGCCAGCAGCCCGACACCCACAGGGGGCCACTCGAATGAGCAGTTCTTC. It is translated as CASSPTPTGGHSNEQFF.

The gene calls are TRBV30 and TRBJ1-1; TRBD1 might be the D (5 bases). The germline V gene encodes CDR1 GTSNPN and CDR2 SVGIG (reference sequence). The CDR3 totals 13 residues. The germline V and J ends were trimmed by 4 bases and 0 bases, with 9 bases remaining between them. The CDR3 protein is CAWKPDMNTEAFF. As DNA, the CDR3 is TGTGCCTGGAAACCGGACATGAACACTGAAGCTTTCTTT.

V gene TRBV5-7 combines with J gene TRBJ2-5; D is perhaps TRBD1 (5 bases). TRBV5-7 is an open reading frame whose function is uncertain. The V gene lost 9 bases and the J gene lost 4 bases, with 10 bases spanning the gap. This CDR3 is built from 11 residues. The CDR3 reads CANQGRETQYF. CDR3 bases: TGTGCCAACCAGGGAAGAGAGACCCAGTACTTC.

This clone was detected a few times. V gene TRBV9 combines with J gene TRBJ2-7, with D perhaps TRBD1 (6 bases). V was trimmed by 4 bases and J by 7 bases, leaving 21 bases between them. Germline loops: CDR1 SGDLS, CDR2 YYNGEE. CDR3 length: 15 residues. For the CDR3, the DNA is TGTGCCAGCAGCCTAGGGGCAGGGGTTGTGGGAGAGCAGTACTTC. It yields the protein CASSLGAGVVGEQYF.

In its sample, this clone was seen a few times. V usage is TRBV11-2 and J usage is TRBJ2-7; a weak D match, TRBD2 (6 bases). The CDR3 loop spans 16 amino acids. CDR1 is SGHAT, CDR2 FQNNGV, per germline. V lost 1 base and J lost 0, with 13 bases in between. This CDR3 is CASSLAGGLSSYEQYF. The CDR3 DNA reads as TGTGCCAGCAGCTTAGCTGGGGGACTGAGCTCCTACGAGCAGTACTTC.

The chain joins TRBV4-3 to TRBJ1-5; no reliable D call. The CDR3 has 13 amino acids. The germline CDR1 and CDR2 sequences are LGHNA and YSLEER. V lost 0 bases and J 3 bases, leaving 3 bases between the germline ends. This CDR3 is CASSQDNNQPQHF. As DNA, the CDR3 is TGCGCCAGCAGCCAAGATAACAATCAGCCCCAGCATTTT.